One sample yielded the 2 T cell receptor beta chains listed below, sequenced in a study of T cells after yellow fever vaccination (dated by TCRdb to about 2019). Library preparation was by 5' RACE. Instrument on record: Illumina NovaSeq 6000. TCRdb trimmed public reads at Q25 via fastp, called clones via MiXCR and kept in-frame beta chains. CDR3 protein duplicates are merged, each entry listing the most common genes and DNA. The sample data list 300,000 to 350,000 distinct CDR3 sequences, and around 4.5% of these were observed just once. Just under 20% of the sample is in the top ten clones. What the treatment or condition label conveys for this sample: live attenuated yellow fever vaccine strain. The input for sequencing was PBMCs, taken 15 days after the yellow fever booster vaccination. The receptors derive from a man between 18 and 29 years old who received the YFV17D yellow fever vaccine.

This clonotype was counted only a few times. This chain uses TRBV7-9 with TRBJ1-2, with 9 bases fitting TRBD1. The CDR3 has 14 amino acids. V was clipped by 0 bases and J by 6 bases; unmatched bases: 2. Germline CDR1 reads SEHNR; CDR2 reads FQNEAQ (reference sequence). CDR3 coding DNA: TGTGCCAGCAGCTTAGCGGGACAGGGTGATGGCTACACCTTC. It codes for CASSLAGQGDGYTF.

This clonotype was observed a handful of times. V usage is TRBV30 and J usage is TRBJ2-7, with 9 bases lining up with TRBD1. Per germline, CDR1 GTSNPN and CDR2 SVGIG (reference sequence). V trimming: 6 bases; J trimming: 3 bases; junction bases outside the gene matches: 6. This CDR3 has 13 residues. CDR3 sequence reads: CACWTGARYEQYF. CDR3 coding DNA: TGTGCCTGCTGGACAGGGGCCCGCTACGAGCAGTACTTC.